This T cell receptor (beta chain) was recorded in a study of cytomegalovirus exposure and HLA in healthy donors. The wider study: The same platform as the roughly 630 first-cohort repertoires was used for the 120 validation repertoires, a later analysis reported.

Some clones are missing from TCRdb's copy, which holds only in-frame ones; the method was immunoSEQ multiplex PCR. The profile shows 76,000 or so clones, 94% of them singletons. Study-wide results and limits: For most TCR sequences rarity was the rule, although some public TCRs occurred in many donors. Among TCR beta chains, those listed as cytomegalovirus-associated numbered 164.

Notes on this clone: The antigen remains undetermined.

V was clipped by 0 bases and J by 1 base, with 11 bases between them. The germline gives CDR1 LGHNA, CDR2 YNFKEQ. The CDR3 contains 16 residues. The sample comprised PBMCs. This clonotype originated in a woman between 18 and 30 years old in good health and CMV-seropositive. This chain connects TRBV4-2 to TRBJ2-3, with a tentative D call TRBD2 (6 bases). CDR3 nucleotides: TGTGCCAGCAGCCAAGAGCGGGGCGGGGGCACAGATACGCAGTATTTT. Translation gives CASSQERGGGTDTQYF.